Listed below are T cell receptor beta chains from one sample, sequenced in a study of beta chain features in type 1 diabetes. TCRdb's table, derived via immunoSEQ multiplex PCR, lists solely in-frame clones and lacks some. The table includes roughly 170,000 clones, about 13% detected once. Sequenced input: central memory CD4+ T cells from blood. These TCRs come from a woman under 30 in good health. Both conserved end residues are part of each CDR3. D genes are given only for firm matches. Clone size, where shown, is once, few, many, or a class for clones that have expanded.

d_gene	v_gene	j_gene	abundance	CDR3nt	CDR3aa
.	TRBV9	TRBJ2-5	.	TGTGCCAGCAGCGTAGCTGGTTGGGGCGGTCAAGAGACCCAGTACTTC	CASSVAGWGGQETQYF
.	TRBV6-6	TRBJ1-1	.	TGTGCCAGCAGTTACGCCGACACCATGAACACTGAAGCTTTCTTT	CASSYADTMNTEAFF
.	TRBV29-1	TRBJ1-1	few	TGCAGCGTTGCCCTAAGACAGGATGGCACTGAAGCTTTCTTT	CSVALRQDGTEAFF
TRBD2	TRBV5-6	TRBJ2-1	few	TGTGCCAGCAGCTTGTTACTAGCGGGAGTCAACGATGAGCAGTTCTTC	CASSLLLAGVNDEQFF
.	TRBV27	TRBJ1-2	few	TGTGCCAGCAGTTTAATGGACACGGGCGGCTACACCTTC	CASSLMDTGGYTF
.	TRBV28	TRBJ2-5	.	TGTGCCAGCAGTTTCCCTAGTGCAGAGACCCAGTACTTC	CASSFPSAETQYF
.	TRBV5-1	TRBJ2-1	.	TGCGCCAGCAGCTTAGGTGTCGTGACCCGGGACTACAATGAGCAGTTCTTC	CASSLGVVTRDYNEQFF
.	TRBV16	TRBJ1-5	.	TGTGCCAGCAGCCAACAGAGGGATCAGCCCCAGCATTTT	CASSQQRDQPQHF
.	TRBV6-5	TRBJ1-4	.	TGTGCCAGCAGTTACGGCATCCAAAGGGGAAAACTGTTTTTT	CASSYGIQRGKLFF
.	TRBV30	TRBJ2-7	.	TGTGCCTGGCGTTCCCCCCCCTCCTACGAGCAGTACTTC	CAWRSPPSYEQYF
TRBD2	TRBV4-2	TRBJ2-3	.	TGTGCCAGCAGCCGAGACAGGACTAGCGGGACGACAGATACGCAGTATTTT	CASSRDRTSGTTDTQYF
TRBD2	TRBV9	TRBJ2-5	.	TGTGCCAGCAGCGTGGGTAGCGGGAGAGAGACCCAGTACTTC	CASSVGSGRETQYF
.	TRBV20-1	TRBJ1-6	.	TGCAGTGCTGGCCCACCCCTCCACTTT	CSAGPPLHF
.	TRBV7-2	TRBJ2-3	.	TGTGCCAGCAGCTTAGGTTTAGCCACAGATACGCAGTATTTT	CASSLGLATDTQYF
.	TRBV7-2	TRBJ1-5	.	TGTGCCAGCAGCTATGATGGACTTATCAATCAGCCCCAGCATTTT	CASSYDGLINQPQHF
TRBD2	TRBV5-1	TRBJ2-7	.	TGCGCCAGCAGCAGAATGGGGGGAGGGTCCTACGAGCAGTACTTC	CASSRMGGGSYEQYF
.	TRBV15	TRBJ2-1	.	TGTGCCACCAGCAGAGATCGGTTGGGGGCCACGGACGGGAAGTTCTTC	CATSRDRLGATDGKFF
TRBD1	TRBV11-3	TRBJ2-1	.	TGTGCCAGCAGGATGACGGGACAGCCCAGCGATGAGCAGTTCTTC	CASRMTGQPSDEQFF
.	TRBV30	TRBJ2-7	.	TGTGCCTGGGGCGGGACAGCCTACGAGCAGTACTTC	CAWGGTAYEQYF
.	TRBV7-8	TRBJ2-7	.	TGTGCCAGCAGCGGGGGACTTTTCGTGTACTTC	CASSGGLFVYF
.	TRBV27	TRBJ2-1	.	TGTGCCAGCAGTTTAAGGGGTGGTTCCTACAATGAGCAGTTCTTC	CASSLRGGSYNEQFF
.	TRBV4-3	TRBJ2-1	few	TGCGCCAGCAGCCAAGATAGCGGACTCAATGAGCAGTTCTTC	CASSQDSGLNEQFF
TRBD2	TRBV10-3	TRBJ2-5	.	TGTGCCATCAAAGCGGGAGAAGGGGCAGAGACCCAGTACTTC	CAIKAGEGAETQYF
.	TRBV7-9	TRBJ1-1	.	TGTGCCAGCAGCCTAAGATGGTACGCCGATTTT	CASSLRWYADF
.	TRBV7-2	TRBJ2-3	few	TGTGCCAGCAGCTTAGCCGCTGACTGGAGGGATACGCAGTATTTT	CASSLAADWRDTQYF
.	TRBV19	TRBJ2-1	few	TGTGCCAGTAGTTTGGCAACCTCCTACAATGAGCAGTTCTTC	CASSLATSYNEQFF
.	TRBV29-1	TRBJ1-5	.	TGCAGCGTTCGGGGTAGCAATCAGCCCCAGCATTTT	CSVRGSNQPQHF
.	TRBV11-2	TRBJ2-1	.	TGTGCCAGCAGCTTAGATCCCGGCAATGAGCAGTTCTTC	CASSLDPGNEQFF
TRBD2	TRBV9	TRBJ2-3	.	TGTGCCAGCAGCGTCTCTAGCGGGAGCACAGATACGCAGTATTTT	CASSVSSGSTDTQYF
TRBD1	TRBV9	TRBJ1-1	.	TGTGCCAGCAGCCCCTGGACAGGGGGCGCAACCTCTGAAGCTTTCTTT	CASSPWTGGATSEAFF
.	TRBV5-1	TRBJ1-2	.	TGCGCCAGCAGCTTGACCGGGACATCCTATGGCTACACCTTC	CASSLTGTSYGYTF
.	TRBV30	TRBJ2-3	few	TGTGCCTGGAGTGTGCGTCGACTAGAGGGAGCAGATACGCAGTATTTT	CAWSVRRLEGADTQYF
.	TRBV28	TRBJ1-1	.	TGTGCCAGCACCGACAGTTTGAACACTGAAGCTTTCTTT	CASTDSLNTEAFF
TRBD2	TRBV23-1	TRBJ2-1	few	TGCGCCAGCCCCTGGCGGGCTAGCGGGAGGGACAATGAGCAGTTCTTC	CASPWRASGRDNEQFF
TRBD1	TRBV7-2	TRBJ2-4	.	TGTGCCAGCAGCCCCCGGGACAGGGGGCTTCCCAAAAACATTCAGTACTTC	CASSPRDRGLPKNIQYF
.	TRBV28	TRBJ1-1	.	TGTGCCAGCAGACTCTTGAACACTGAAGCTTTCTTT	CASRLLNTEAFF
TRBD2	TRBV5-1	TRBJ2-1	.	TGCGCCAGCAGCCGGAGCGGGGATAGGGGAAATGAGCAGTTCTTC	CASSRSGDRGNEQFF
TRBD1	TRBV27	TRBJ1-5	.	TGTGCCAGCAGTTTGCAGGGGGCTAATCAGCCCCAGCATTTT	CASSLQGANQPQHF
.	TRBV7-2	TRBJ2-7	many	TGTGCCAGCAGCGTCCCAAAAACGAGACAGAGAAGCTCCTACGAGCAGTACTTC	CASSVPKTRQRSSYEQYF
TRBD2	TRBV5-1	TRBJ2-1	few	TGCGCCAGCAGCTTGGAAGTACCGGCTTTGCGGGAGCCCTTGAGCAATGAGCAGTTCTTC	CASSLEVPALREPLSNEQFF
.	TRBV6-5	TRBJ1-1	few	TGTGCCAGCAGTTATAGGCGGAGGAACACTGAAGCTTTCTTT	CASSYRRRNTEAFF
TRBD1	TRBV30	TRBJ1-1	.	TGTGCCTGGAGTGTAAGACAGGGAAACACTGAAGCTTTCTTT	CAWSVRQGNTEAFF
TRBD2	TRBV7-9	TRBJ2-1	few	TGTGCCAGCAGCTTGGGACTAGCGGACGTGTACAATGAGCAGTTCTTC	CASSLGLADVYNEQFF
.	TRBV14	TRBJ2-5	few	TGTGCCAGCAGCAAGTACAGGGACCAAGAGACCCAGTACTTC	CASSKYRDQETQYF
.	TRBV15	TRBJ2-5	.	TGTGCCACCAGCAGAGGGGGGGAGGCGGCAGAGACCCAGTACTTC	CATSRGGEAAETQYF
TRBD2	TRBV5-1	TRBJ2-7	few	TGCGCCAGCAGCAATAGAGCGGGGCACTACGAGCAGTACTTC	CASSNRAGHYEQYF
TRBD2	TRBV5-1	TRBJ2-1	.	TGCGCCAGCAAGGGGACTAGCGGGAGTGGTGGTGAGCAGTTCTTC	CASKGTSGSGGEQFF
.	TRBV5-1	TRBJ1-1	few	TGCGCCAGCAGCTTGCGGGGGAGGAACACTGAAGCTTTCTTT	CASSLRGRNTEAFF
TRBD2	TRBV18	TRBJ2-7	once	TGTGCCAGCTCACCAGCGGCGGGAGATGTCGAGCAGTACTTC	CASSPAAGDVEQYF
TRBD1	TRBV19	TRBJ1-2	few	TGTGCCAGTCACAGGGGGCCAACTGGCTACACCTTC	CASHRGPTGYTF
TRBD1	TRBV6-1	TRBJ2-5	.	TGTGCCAGCACCCCAACTGGGACAGCTCAAGAGACCCAGTACTTC	CASTPTGTAQETQYF
.	TRBV9	TRBJ1-5	.	TGTGCCAGCAGCGTAGGAGCTACTAGCAATCAGCCCCAGCATTTT	CASSVGATSNQPQHF
.	TRBV5-4	TRBJ2-1	.	TGTGCCAGCAGCTTGAAACAGGGTAACGTCAATGAGCAGTTCTTC	CASSLKQGNVNEQFF
TRBD1	TRBV30	TRBJ2-3	.	TGTGCCGGGAAACAGGGGGCGCAAGAAGATACGCAGTATTTT	CAGKQGAQEDTQYF
.	TRBV6-6	TRBJ2-4	.	TGTGCCAGCAGTGAGATGATGTCCAAAAACATTCAGTACTTC	CASSEMMSKNIQYF
.	TRBV7-2	TRBJ2-5	few	TGTGCCAGCAGCATACAAGAGACCCAGTACTTC	CASSIQETQYF
.	TRBV5-1	TRBJ2-3	.	TGCGCCACCTCTAAGGACAGACACTCAGATACGCAGTATTTT	CATSKDRHSDTQYF
.	TRBV7-3	TRBJ2-5	.	TGTGCCAGCAGCTTAACTGGCGGAGTGGAAGAGACCCAGTACTTC	CASSLTGGVEETQYF
.	TRBV27	TRBJ1-2	.	TGTGCCAGCAGTTCCTACGAAGAGCAGGCCAGTTATGGCTACACCTTC	CASSSYEEQASYGYTF
.	TRBV7-7	TRBJ2-5	.	TGTGCCAGCAGCAACCTAGCGCCCCAAGAGACCCAGTACTTC	CASSNLAPQETQYF